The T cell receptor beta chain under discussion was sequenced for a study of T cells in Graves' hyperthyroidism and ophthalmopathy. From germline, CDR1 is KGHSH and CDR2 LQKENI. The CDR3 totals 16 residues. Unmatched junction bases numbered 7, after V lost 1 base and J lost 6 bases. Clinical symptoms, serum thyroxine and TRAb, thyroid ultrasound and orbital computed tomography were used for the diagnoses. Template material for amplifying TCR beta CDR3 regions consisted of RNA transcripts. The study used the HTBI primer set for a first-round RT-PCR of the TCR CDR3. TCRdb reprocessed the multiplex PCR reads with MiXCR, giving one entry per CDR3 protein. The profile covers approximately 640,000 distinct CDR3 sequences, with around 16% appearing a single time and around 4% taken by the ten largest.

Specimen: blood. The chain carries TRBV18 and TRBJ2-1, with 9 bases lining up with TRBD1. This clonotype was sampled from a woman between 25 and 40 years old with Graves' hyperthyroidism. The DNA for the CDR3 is TGTGCCAGCTCACCACGTGGGACAGGGCAGAGCAATGAGCAGTTCTTC. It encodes CASSPRGTGQSNEQFF.